A selection of T cell receptor beta chains follows, all from one sample in a study of cytomegalovirus exposure and HLA in healthy donors. Only in-frame clones appear in the TCRdb table, and some are missing; sequencing was by immunoSEQ multiplex PCR. The sample table sets out 130,000 or so clones. The sample was PBMCs. The receptors stem from a woman in her forties in good health and CMV-seronegative. CDR3s include the opening cysteine and the closing phenylalanine or tryptophan. A D gene is named only where the DNA matches it firmly.

V	D	J	DNA	CDR3
TRBV5-1	-	TRBJ1-5	TGCGCCAGCAGCCAGTCGGGTTCCGGCAATCAGCCCCAGCATTTT	CASSQSGSGNQPQHF
TRBV4-2	TRBD1	TRBJ1-5	TGTGCCAGCAGCCAGGTCACAGGGGGCAATCAGCCCCAGCATTTT	CASSQVTGGNQPQHF
TRBV9	TRBD1	TRBJ1-1	TGTGCCAGCAGCCCACGACAGGGTATGAACACTGAAGCTTTCTTT	CASSPRQGMNTEAFF
TRBV6-5	TRBD1	TRBJ1-1	TGTGCCAGCAGAGGACAGGGGATGGCTGAAGCTTTCTTT	CASRGQGMAEAFF
TRBV19	TRBD2	TRBJ2-5	TGTGCCAGTAACCAGCGGGGGCCGGTAGAGACCCAGTACTTC	CASNQRGPVETQYF
TRBV7-2	-	TRBJ1-2	TGTGCCAGCAGCTTAGCGCAGAACTATGGCTACACCTTC	CASSLAQNYGYTF
TRBV4-3	-	TRBJ2-1	TGCGCCAGCAGCCAAGAGGGGCGGGGAAATGAGCAGTTCTTC	CASSQEGRGNEQFF
TRBV4-3	-	TRBJ2-1	TGCGCCAGCAGCCACTCCCAGGGTGAGCAGTTCTTC	CASSHSQGEQFF
TRBV25-1	-	TRBJ1-6	TGTGCCAGCAGTGGGGTACCGGGACACGGTAATTCACCCCTCCACTTT	CASSGVPGHGNSPLHF
TRBV7-2	TRBD2	TRBJ2-4	TGTGCCAGCAGCAAAAACAGCGGGGGGAGCTACATTCAGTACTTC	CASSKNSGGSYIQYF
TRBV5-5	-	TRBJ1-2	TGTGCCAGCAGTCTCGGCGGACTAGACACCAACTATGGCTACACCTTC	CASSLGGLDTNYGYTF
TRBV7-3	TRBD2	TRBJ2-7	TGTGCCAGCAGCCGGGACTACACCTACGAGCAGTACTTC	CASSRDYTYEQYF
TRBV6-4	TRBD2	TRBJ2-1	TGTGCCAGCGGGGGAGAGGGAGGGAGTGAGCAGTTCTTC	CASGGEGGSEQFF
TRBV28	-	TRBJ1-5	TGTGCCAGCGGTACGAGCAGCAATCAGCCCCAGCATTTT	CASGTSSNQPQHF
TRBV19	TRBD1	TRBJ1-5	TGTGCCAGTAGTATAGGGGTACAGGGGGTACTGCGGCCCCAGCATTTT	CASSIGVQGVLRPQHF
TRBV5-1	-	TRBJ2-7	TGCGCCAGCAGCTATATAGCTGAAGGGGAGGTGTACTTC	CASSYIAEGEVYF
TRBV10-3	-	TRBJ1-1	TGTGCCATCAGTGAGATGTCTAGCACTGAAGCTTTCTTT	CAISEMSSTEAFF
TRBV2	-	TRBJ1-4	TGTGCCAGCAGCTGGTCGACAGGCACTAATGAAAAACTGTTTTTT	CASSWSTGTNEKLFF
TRBV7-2	-	TRBJ2-3	TGTGCCAGCAGCGGTCGCACTAGCACAGATACGCAGTATTTT	CASSGRTSTDTQYF
TRBV7-2	-	TRBJ2-7	TGTGCCAGCAGCTTTGAGGGAGGTTACGAGCAGTACTTC	CASSFEGGYEQYF
TRBV18	-	TRBJ1-1	TGTGCCAGCTCACCAGTTACAGCGAACACTGAAGCTTTCTTT	CASSPVTANTEAFF
TRBV7-9	TRBD1	TRBJ1-1	TGTGCCAGCAGCCTTAGACAGGGAGACACTGAAGCTTTCTTT	CASSLRQGDTEAFF
TRBV2	-	TRBJ1-4	TGTGCCAGCAGTGATCTAACGGGGGAGGAAAAACTGTTTTTT	CASSDLTGEEKLFF
TRBV9	-	TRBJ1-5	TGTGCCAGCAGCCCCTTACTGGGGACAAAGAATCAGCCCCAGCATTTT	CASSPLLGTKNQPQHF
TRBV19	TRBD1	TRBJ1-4	TGTGCCAGTACTATCTCCGACAGGGGCAGAAGGGGGGCACTGTTTTTT	CASTISDRGRRGALFF
TRBV6-5	TRBD1	TRBJ1-2	TGTGCCAGCACTCAGGGGGTAGGTGGCTACACCTTC	CASTQGVGGYTF
TRBV10-3	-	TRBJ2-7	TGTGCCATCAGTGAGTGGGGCGCGAAGTCCTACGAGCAGTACTTC	CAISEWGAKSYEQYF
TRBV2	-	TRBJ2-2	TGTGCCAGACTCAACCCCTCGATCGGGGAGCTGTTTTTT	CARLNPSIGELFF
TRBV5-4	-	TRBJ2-5	TGTGCCAGCAGCCAGGGCGGAGGGTGGGAGACCCAGTACTTC	CASSQGGGWETQYF
TRBV7-9	-	TRBJ1-2	TGTGCCAGCCATACCGAGATGAACTATGGCTACACCTTC	CASHTEMNYGYTF
TRBV18	-	TRBJ2-1	TGTGCCAGCTCACCAGCAAGACAGTACAATGAGCAGTTCTTC	CASSPARQYNEQFF
TRBV5-5	-	TRBJ1-2	TGTGCCAGCAGCTTTCCGGAGTACTATGGCTACACCTTC	CASSFPEYYGYTF
TRBV16	-	TRBJ2-1	TGTGCCAGCAGCCAATCGCGCGGGGGCTTCTACAATGAGCAGTTCTTC	CASSQSRGGFYNEQFF